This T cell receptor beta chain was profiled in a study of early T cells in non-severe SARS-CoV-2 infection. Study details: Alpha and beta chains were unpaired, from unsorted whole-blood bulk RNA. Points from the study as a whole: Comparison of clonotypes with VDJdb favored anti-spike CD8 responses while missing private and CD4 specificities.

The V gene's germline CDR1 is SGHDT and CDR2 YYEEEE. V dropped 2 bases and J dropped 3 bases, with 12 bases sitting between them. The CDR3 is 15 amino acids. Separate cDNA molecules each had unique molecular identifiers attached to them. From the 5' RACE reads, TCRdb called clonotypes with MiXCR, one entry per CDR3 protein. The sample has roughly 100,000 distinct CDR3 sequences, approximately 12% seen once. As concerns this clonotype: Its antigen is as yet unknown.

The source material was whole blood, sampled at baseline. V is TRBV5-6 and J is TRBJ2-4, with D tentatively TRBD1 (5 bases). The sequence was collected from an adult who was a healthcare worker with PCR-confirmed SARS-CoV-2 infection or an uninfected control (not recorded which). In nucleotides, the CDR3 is TGTGCCAGCAGCTTAGTATTAGGGGACAAAAACATTCAGTACTTC. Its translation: CASSLVLGDKNIQYF.